This is a list of T cell receptor beta chains from one sample in a study of blood T cells in healthy people across ages. Each CDR3 protein is one row after TCRdb ran MiXCR on the 5' RACE reads. The sample has about 830,000 distinct CDR3 sequences; about 59% are singletons. The sequenced sample was blood. These receptors were obtained from a man aged 30-40 years in good health. Each CDR3 is given with its conserved first and last residue. The D gene is left open where the match is weak. Only part of the rows carry a size: once, few, many, or a class if the clone is expanded.

clone_size,v_call,j_call,d_call,cdr3_nt,cdr3_aa
few,TRBV9,TRBJ2-3,TRBD2,TGTGCCAGCGGGGCAGGGAGCGGGAGAACCACAGATACGCAGTATTTT,CASGAGSGRTTDTQYF
.,TRBV29-1,TRBJ2-5,TRBD1,TGCAGCGTTGTAGGGGGCCGATCAGAGACCCAGTACTTC,CSVVGGRSETQYF
.,TRBV6-2/TRBV6-3,TRBJ2-3,TRBD1,TGTGCCAGCAGTTACTCGAGGACAGGGGATTTCACAGATACGCAGTATTTT,CASSYSRTGDFTDTQYF
.,TRBV5-1,TRBJ2-6,.,TGCGCCAGCAGCACCGAGGTAGGGGCTGGGGCCAACGTCCTGACTTTC,CASSTEVGAGANVLTF
once,TRBV28,TRBJ1-6,.,TGTGCCAGCAACCGACCCGGGGGTAATAATTCACCCCTCCACTTT,CASNRPGGNNSPLHF
.,TRBV27,TRBJ1-6,.,TGTGCCAGCAGTTTAGCCGCCTTGGATAATTCACCCCTCCACTTT,CASSLAALDNSPLHF
.,TRBV29-1,TRBJ2-1,.,TGCAGCGTCGGGATCTCCTACAATGAGCAGTTCTTC,CSVGISYNEQFF
.,TRBV3-1,TRBJ1-4,.,TGTGCCAGCAGTCGGAATCGGGGGCCGACACGGGACGAAAAACTGTTTTTT,CASSRNRGPTRDEKLFF
.,TRBV7-2,TRBJ2-7,TRBD1,TGTGCCAGCAGCCCCAGGACAGGGGCCAAATACGACTTTGACGAGCAGTACTTC,CASSPRTGAKYDFDEQYF
.,TRBV9,TRBJ2-5,TRBD1,TGTGCCAGCAGCGGATCGGGACAGGGGAACCAAGAGACCCAGTACTTC,CASSGSGQGNQETQYF
.,TRBV5-1,TRBJ2-3,.,TGCGCCAGCAGCTTGGCAGGGATGGGGGGCCCTACTAGCACAGATACGCAGTATTTT,CASSLAGMGGPTSTDTQYF
once,TRBV10-3,TRBJ2-3,TRBD1,TGTGCCATCAGTGATCCTAGACAGGGCGGAAGCACAGATACGCAGTATTTT,CAISDPRQGGSTDTQYF
few,TRBV6-5,TRBJ2-7,.,TGTGCCAGCAGTTCCGACAGGAGATTCTACAATGAGCAGTACTTC,CASSSDRRFYNEQYF
.,TRBV12-3/TRBV12-4,TRBJ2-5,.,TGTGCCAGCAGTTGGTCCCGATCGGGACTGTACCAAGAGACCCAGTACTTC,CASSWSRSGLYQETQYF
.,TRBV2,TRBJ2-3,.,TGTGCCAGCGCTGAAGGGGGGGCGCAGTATTTT,CASAEGGAQYF
.,TRBV20-1,TRBJ1-2,.,TGCAGTGCTAGAGGGCAGGGACTTACTAACTATGGCTACACCTTC,CSARGQGLTNYGYTF
few,TRBV13,TRBJ2-7,.,TGTGCCAGCAGCTCTCCGGGCCTCTCCTACGAGCAGTACTTC,CASSSPGLSYEQYF
.,TRBV7-2,TRBJ2-1,TRBD2,TGTGCCAGCAGCTTAGTCAGCGGGGGTAGCTACAATGAGCAGTTCTTC,CASSLVSGGSYNEQFF
once,TRBV5-1,TRBJ2-1,TRBD2,TGCGCCAGCAGCTTGAACCTCGGACTAGCGGGGGGCAATGAGCAGTTCTTC,CASSLNLGLAGGNEQFF
.,TRBV7-3,TRBJ2-2,.,TGTGCCAGCAGCTTTGGGCCCACAAACACCGGGGAGCTGTTTTTT,CASSFGPTNTGELFF
once,TRBV5-1,TRBJ1-5,.,TGCGCCAGCAGCTTGAGATCTGGGGTGGGTCAGCCCCAGCATTTT,CASSLRSGVGQPQHF
few,TRBV20-1,TRBJ2-7,.,TGCAGTGCTCCGGCGGGGAGCGTCTACGAGCAGTACTTC,CSAPAGSVYEQYF
.,TRBV15,TRBJ2-2,.,TGTGCCACCAGCAGTTATTCCGGGGGCGGGACCGGGGAGCTGTTTTTT,CATSSYSGGGTGELFF